A single sample is the source of the 31 T cell receptor beta chains below, sequenced in a study of shared clonotypes between healthy human individuals. The protocol was immunoSEQ multiplex PCR, while the TCRdb copy is restricted to in-frame clones and leaves out a portion. The data hold some 2.1 million clones, with over 85% observed a single time. Naive CD8 cells, CD45RO-negative and positively selected for CCR7, excluded terminally differentiated effector memory CD45RA+ cells. The sequencing input was naive CD8+ T cells from PBMCs. These receptors were obtained from a young man in good health. Some clones in this sample may be carry-over from other donors' samples.

The CDR3 DNA is TGTGCCAGCAGCTTGAGGGGACTGATTACCTACGAGCAGTACTTC. This encodes CASSLRGLITYEQYF. This chain uses TRBV5-5 with TRBJ2-7, with D tentatively TRBD2 (6 bases). CDR3 length: 15 residues. V shed 1 base and J shed 2 bases, with 13 bases lying between them. In germline, CDR1 is SGHKS, CDR2 YYEKEE (reference sequence).

The rearrangement links TRBV9 to TRBJ2-7, with 8 bases aligning to TRBD1. V dropped 1 base and J dropped 4; count of bases not matched to a gene: 10. This CDR3 spans 16 amino acids. Germline-derived CDR1 and CDR2 are SGDLS and YYNGEE. CDR3 region: CASSVSTGQGRYEQYF. The CDR3 DNA reads TGTGCCAGCAGCGTATCGACAGGACAGGGAAGATACGAGCAGTACTTC.

This rearrangement joins TRBV11-2 to TRBJ2-2; no firm D call. The CDR3 loop spans 15 amino acids. CDR1 and CDR2 (germline): SGHAT, FQNNGV. V was clipped by 5 bases and J by 7 bases, with 17 bases between them. The CDR3 loop reads CASSLMDPGVGELFF. CDR3 sequence (DNA): TGTGCCAGCAGCCTGATGGACCCAGGAGTCGGGGAGCTGTTTTTT.

The CDR3 protein is CASSPRASYEQYF. CDR3 in DNA: TGTGCCAGTAGTCCCAGGGCTTCCTACGAGCAGTACTTC. The chain joins TRBV19 to TRBJ2-7, with TRBD1 as a possible D gene (5 bases). Germline V gene data show CDR1 as LNHDA and CDR2 as SQIVND (reference sequence). This CDR3 is 13 amino acids long. Trimming removed 5 bases from V and 1 base from J, with 9 bases in between.

V usage is TRBV7-6 and J usage is TRBJ1-2, with D possibly being TRBD1 (5 bases). The CDR3 contains 17 residues. Trimming shortened V by 2 bases and J by 1 base, and 17 bases separated the two germline ends. CDR1 is SGHVS and CDR2 is FNYEAQ in the germline V gene. DNA for the CDR3: TGTGCCAGCAGCTTATCGACTCCCTCGAGGGGTAACTATGGCTACACCTTC. It specifies CASSLSTPSRGNYGYTF. The whole variable domain, remainder taken from reference TRBV7-6 and TRBJ1-2, is GAGVSQSPRYKVTKRGQDVALRCDPISGHVSLYWYRQALGQGPEFLTYFNYEAQQDKSGLPNDRFSAERPEGSISTLTIQRTEQRDSAMYRCASSLSTPSRGNYGYTFGSGTRLTVV.

The chain recombines TRBV2 with TRBJ2-3, with no clear D. The CDR3 sequence is 15 residues long. Germline V gene data show CDR1 as SNHLY and CDR2 as FYNNEI. V was cut by 0 bases and J by 5 bases, with 12 bases left in between. The CDR3 sequence is CASSEAISSGDTQYF. CDR3 sequence (DNA): TGTGCCAGCAGTGAAGCGATCAGCTCCGGAGATACGCAGTATTTT. The complete variable domain, with remaining parts taken from reference TRBV2 and TRBJ2-3, reads EPEVTQTPSHQVTQMGQEVILRCVPISNHLYFYWYRQILGQKVEFLVSFYNNEISEKSEIFDDQFSVERPDGSNFTLKIRSTKLEDSAMYFCASSEAISSGDTQYFGPGTRLTVL.

This chain uses TRBV11-2 with TRBJ2-7; 9 bases agree with TRBD1. V trimming: 4 bases; J trimming: 7 bases; junction bases outside the gene matches: 14. The length of the CDR3 is 16 residues. Germline V lookup: CDR1 SGHAT, CDR2 FQNNGV. The DNA of the CDR3 is TGTGCCAGCAGCTCCTTCACCCCGGACAGGGGTTTAGAGCAGTACTTC. It encodes CASSSFTPDRGLEQYF.

The chain has TRBV29-1 and TRBJ1-1; TRBD1 is a possible D gene (5 bases). This CDR3 contains 14 residues. Germline CDR1 and CDR2: SQVTM and ANQGSEA. V shed 2 bases and J shed 4 bases, with 14 bases lying between them. The CDR3 reads CSVEWAAGTTEAFF. DNA for the CDR3: TGCAGCGTTGAATGGGCAGCCGGGACCACTGAAGCTTTCTTT.

This sequence joins TRBV4-1 and TRBJ1-1, with no clear D. Trimming cost V 0 bases and J 5 bases, with 10 bases left between them. CDR3 length: 14 amino acids. Germline V gives CDR1 MGHRA, CDR2 YSYEKL. The CDR3 loop is CASSQEAGWTEAFF. The CDR3 DNA is TGCGCCAGCAGCCAAGAAGCGGGGTGGACTGAAGCTTTCTTT.

The chain uses TRBV4-3 and TRBJ2-3, with a possible D match to TRBD2 (6 bases). The CDR3 spans 18 residues. Germline CDR1 LGHNA, CDR2 YSLEER. V dropped 2 bases and J dropped 6 bases, with 24 bases sitting between them. The CDR3: CASSQFVAGSLSTDTQYF. CDR3 DNA: TGCGCCAGCAGCCAATTTGTCGCGGGATCCCTCTCGACCGATACGCAGTATTTT.

This clone is a singleton in its sample. The gene calls are TRBV7-9 and TRBJ2-7, with D tentatively TRBD1 or TRBD2 (5 bases each). The CDR3 covers 13 residues. The germline CDR1 and CDR2 sequences are SEHNR and FQNEAQ (reference sequence). V lost 8 bases, J lost 2 bases, and 13 bases lay in between. The CDR3 protein is CASDGDGTYEQYF. Here the CDR3 DNA reads TGTGCCAGCGATGGGGACGGGACCTACGAGCAGTACTTC.

There are a few counts of this clone. The chain carries TRBV5-6 and TRBJ1-3; D is ambiguous. V dropped 0 bases and J dropped 0 bases, with 7 bases sitting between them. Germline CDR1 reads SGHDT; CDR2 reads YYEEEE. CDR3 length: 15 amino acids. Here the CDR3 reads CASSLVGISGNTIYF. The CDR3 DNA is TGTGCCAGCAGCTTGGTGGGAATCTCTGGAAACACCATATATTTT. Filled out from reference TRBV5-6 and TRBJ1-3, the complete variable domain reads DAGVTQSPTHLIKTRGQQVTLRCSPKSGHDTVSWYQQALGQGPQFIFQYYEEEERQRGNFPDRFSGHQFPNYSSELNVNALLLGDSALYLCASSLVGISGNTIYFGEGSWLTVV.

V gene TRBV4-1 combines with J gene TRBJ2-7, with 7 bases fitting TRBD2. V shed 0 bases, J shed 3 bases, and the junction held 11 bases outside the gene matches. The germline CDR1 and CDR2 sequences are MGHRA and YSYEKL. CDR3 length: 17 residues. The CDR3 DNA reads TGCGCCAGCAGCCAAGAGGGTGCGGGAGTTCCCATCTACGAGCAGTACTTC. Amino acids: CASSQEGAGVPIYEQYF.

The rearrangement links TRBV5-4 to TRBJ2-1, with 9 bases that match TRBD1. The CDR3 is 15 amino acids. Germline values: CDR1 SGHNT, CDR2 YYREEE (reference sequence). J was trimmed by 8 bases and V by 5 bases; bases with no gene match: 11. CDR3 amino acids: CASSPATGGRDEQFF. The CDR3 region has the DNA TGTGCCAGCAGTCCCGCGACAGGGGGTCGAGATGAGCAGTTCTTC.

About this clone: The junction departs from germline at one end; a sequencing error may be responsible. V and J are TRBV4-3 and TRBJ2-3, with 9 bases matching TRBD2. The CDR3 spans 17 residues. Per the germline V gene, CDR1 is LGHNA and CDR2 is YSLEER. The CDR3 coding sequence is TGCGCCAGCAGCCAAGAGCCAGTTAGCGGGAGCACAAATACGCAGTATTTT. Its protein is CASSQEPVSGSTNTQYF.

The chain links TRBV9 to TRBJ2-1; 7 positions agree with TRBD1. The ends lost 0 bases at V and 4 bases at J; junction bases unmatched: 4. The CDR3 extends over 15 amino acids. Germline V gene data show CDR1 as SGDLS and CDR2 as YYNGEE. The CDR3, as DNA: TGTGCCAGCAGCGTAGGGGACAGAACTTACAATGAGCAGTTCTTC. Translated: CASSVGDRTYNEQFF.

The chain carries TRBV15 and TRBJ1-2; D ambiguous. The germline V and J ends were trimmed by 3 bases and 3 bases, with 8 bases remaining between them. Germline lookup yields CDR1 LNHNV and CDR2 YYDKDF (reference sequence). CDR3 size: 13 residues. The CDR3 is CATSSLEDYGYTF. DNA for the CDR3: TGTGCCACCAGCAGCTTGGAGGACTATGGCTACACCTTC.

The rearrangement joins TRBV27 to TRBJ1-4; possibly TRBD1 for D (6 bases). Germline assignment: CDR1 MNHEY and CDR2 SMNVEV (reference sequence). The CDR3 loop spans 13 amino acids. Deletions cut 4 bases from V and 7 bases from J, with 10 bases between. CDR3 DNA: TGTGCCAGCAGTTGGACAGATCGTGAAAAACTGTTTTTT. Its protein is CASSWTDREKLFF.

The V and J genes are TRBV23-1 and TRBJ1-5; a possible D gene is TRBD1 (6 bases). TRBV23-1 is given ORF status, its function remaining uncertain. The CDR3 extends over 15 amino acids. V lost 0 bases and J lost 5, with 11 bases in between. The CDR3 sequence: CASSQSRAGDQPQHF. The CDR3 coding sequence is TGCGCCAGCAGTCAATCGAGGGCAGGGGATCAGCCCCAGCATTTT.

The chain employs TRBV28 and TRBJ2-7; TRBD2 aligns across 10 bases. The CDR3 totals 15 residues. The germline gives CDR1 MDHEN, CDR2 SYDVKM. V shed 6 bases, J shed 6 bases, and the junction held 11 bases outside the gene matches. The CDR3 reads CASSLAGETSREQYF. As DNA, the CDR3 is TGTGCCAGCAGCCTAGCGGGAGAGACCTCTCGCGAGCAGTACTTC.

This clone occurred a few times. V and J are TRBV27 and TRBJ1-2; 11 bases match TRBD1. This CDR3 spans 14 amino acids. J gave up 7 bases and V 6 bases, and 7 bases lay outside the gene matches. Germline V CDR1 and CDR2: MNHEY, SMNVEV (reference sequence). CDR3 residues: CASSTRTGGFGYTF. The CDR3 region has the DNA TGTGCCAGCAGCACCCGGACAGGGGGCTTTGGCTACACCTTC.

This chain joins TRBV19 and TRBJ2-1; the D gene could be TRBD1 or TRBD2 (6 bases each). Trimming removed 6 bases from V and 2 bases from J, with 14 bases in between. The CDR3 length is 15 residues. Looked up from germline, CDR1 is LNHDA and CDR2 is SQIVND (reference sequence). The CDR3 DNA sequence: TGTGCCAGTAGCCTCCGGGGGCCCCCCTACAATGAGCAGTTCTTC. Translation: CASSLRGPPYNEQFF.

The chain uses TRBV18 and TRBJ2-2, with D perhaps TRBD1 (5 bases). Germline assignment: CDR1 KGHSH and CDR2 LQKENI. The CDR3 runs 13 residues. Trimming cost V 10 bases and J 2 bases, with 11 bases left between them. This CDR3 is CANPTVNTGELFF. In DNA form, the CDR3 reads TGTGCCAACCCGACAGTAAACACCGGGGAGCTGTTTTTT.

The CDR3 DNA reads TGTGCCAGCAGTTTATGGGGGGCAGGCATGAACACTGAAGCTTTCTTT. Its protein is CASSLWGAGMNTEAFF. The chain has TRBV28 and TRBJ1-1; maybe TRBD1 (6 bases). CDR1 is MDHEN and CDR2 is SYDVKM in the germline V gene. V gave up 0 bases and J gave up 0 bases, with 11 bases separating them. The CDR3 has 16 residues.

The chain employs TRBV28 and TRBJ2-2; maybe TRBD1 (6 bases). The V end lost 3 bases, the J end lost 4 bases, and 15 bases lay between the germline ends. The V gene's germline CDR1 is MDHEN and CDR2 SYDVKM. The CDR3 totals 16 residues. CDR3 DNA: TGTGCCAGCAGTTTGTACCTGGGGGCGATCACCGGGGAGCTGTTTTTT. It encodes CASSLYLGAITGELFF.

As concerns this clone: This sample also contains other DNA sequences that code for the same CDR3. V gene TRBV27 combines with J gene TRBJ2-1, with D perhaps matching TRBD2 (5 bases). This CDR3 is built from 14 residues. V was cut by 2 bases and J by 4 bases, with 9 bases left in between. In germline, CDR1 is MNHEY, CDR2 SMNVEV (reference sequence). Written as DNA, the CDR3 is TGTGCCAGCAGTTTAGTTGGGAGTTACAATGAGCAGTTCTTC. The encoded protein is CASSLVGSYNEQFF.

The chain couples TRBV27 to TRBJ2-7; D may match TRBD1 or TRBD2 (5 bases each). CDR3 size: 14 residues. The V end lost 2 bases, the J end lost 0 bases, and 8 bases lay between the germline ends. Germline V CDR1 and CDR2: MNHEY, SMNVEV (reference sequence). The CDR3 sequence: CASSLHGGSYEQYF. CDR3 DNA: TGTGCCAGCAGTTTACATGGGGGCTCCTACGAGCAGTACTTC.

This rearrangement joins TRBV4-1 to TRBJ2-7, with TRBD2 identical over 16 bases. The V gene's germline CDR1 is MGHRA and CDR2 YSYEKL. The V and J ends lost 5 bases and 5 bases, in that order; junction bases with no gene match: 12. The CDR3 length is 18 residues. The CDR3 protein is CASSVQGGLAGGLHEQYF. The CDR3 DNA is TGCGCCAGCAGCGTACAGGGGGGACTAGCGGGAGGGCTTCACGAGCAGTACTTC.

V is TRBV7-9 and J is TRBJ2-7; D is unresolved. CDR1 is SEHNR, CDR2 FQNEAQ, per germline (reference sequence). The CDR3 extends over 13 amino acids. V was clipped by 3 bases and J by 1 base, with 7 bases between them. The CDR3 nucleotides read TGTGCCAGCAGCTTTTGGTCTTCCTACGAGCAGTACTTC. Translation gives CASSFWSSYEQYF.

CDR3 nucleotides: TGTGCCAGCAGCCTCCGACGGATTAGTGGGGTCAATGAGCAGTTCTTC. Translation: CASSLRRISGVNEQFF. V is TRBV14 and J is TRBJ2-1; D unresolved. Deletions cut 4 bases from V and 6 bases from J, with 19 bases between. CDR1 SGHDN and CDR2 FVKESK come from the germline V gene. The CDR3 is 16 amino acids.

A single count supports this clone. The V and J genes are TRBV30 and TRBJ1-1; 7 bases are a match to TRBD1. With 1 base clipped from V and 0 bases from J, the junction kept 5 bases outside the gene matches. Per germline, CDR1 GTSNPN and CDR2 SVGIG (reference sequence). This CDR3 comprises 15 residues. The CDR3 here is CAWSDRQGLNTEAFF. DNA for the CDR3: TGTGCCTGGAGTGACCGACAGGGTTTGAACACTGAAGCTTTCTTT. The variable domain in full, with the rest retrieved from reference TRBV30 and TRBJ1-1, is SQTIHQWPATLVQPVGSPLSLECTVEGTSNPNLYWYRQAAGRGLQLLFYSVGIGQISSEVPQNLSASRPQDRQFILSSKKLLLSDSGFYLCAWSDRQGLNTEAFFGQGTRLTVV.